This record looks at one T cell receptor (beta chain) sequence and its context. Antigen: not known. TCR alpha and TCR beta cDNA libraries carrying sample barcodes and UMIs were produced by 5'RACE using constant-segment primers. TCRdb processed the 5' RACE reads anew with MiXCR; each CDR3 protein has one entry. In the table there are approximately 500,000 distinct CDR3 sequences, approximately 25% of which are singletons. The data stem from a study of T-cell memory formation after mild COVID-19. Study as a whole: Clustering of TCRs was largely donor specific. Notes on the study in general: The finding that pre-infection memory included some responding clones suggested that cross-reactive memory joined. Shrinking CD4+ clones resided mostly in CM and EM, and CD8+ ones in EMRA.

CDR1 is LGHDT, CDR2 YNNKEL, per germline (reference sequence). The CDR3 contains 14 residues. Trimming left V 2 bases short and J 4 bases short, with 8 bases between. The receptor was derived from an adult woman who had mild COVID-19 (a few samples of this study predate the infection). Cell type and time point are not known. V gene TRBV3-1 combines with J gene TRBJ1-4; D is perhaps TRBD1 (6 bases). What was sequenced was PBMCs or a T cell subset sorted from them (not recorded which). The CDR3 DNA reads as TGTGCCAGCAGCCAACGGACAGATAATGAAAAACTGTTTTTT. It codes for CASSQRTDNEKLFF.